The 8 T cell receptor beta chains below all came from one sample that was sequenced in a study of control samples from healthy donors and cancer patients. The assay was immunoSEQ multiplex PCR, and TCRdb's table has in-frame clones only and misses some. The repertoire includes nearly 200,000 clones, about 91% of them detected once, and 1.5% to 2% sits in the top ten. The sample comprised blood. The receptors come from a man aged 30 to 39 in good health.

The chain recombines TRBV19 with TRBJ1-6; no reliable D call. CDR1 and CDR2 (germline): LNHDA, SQIVND (reference sequence). CDR3 length equals 13 residues. The V gene lost 3 bases and the J gene lost 6 bases, with 6 bases spanning the gap. CDR3 in DNA: TGTGCCAGTAGTATGGAGGGTAATTCACCCCTCCACTTT. The encoded protein is CASSMEGNSPLHF.

CDR3 in amino acids: CASSSGGTKNIQYF. The CDR3 DNA reads as TGTGCCAGCAGCTCCGGGGGAACCAAAAACATTCAGTACTTC. V gene TRBV7-2 combines with J gene TRBJ2-4, with D tentatively TRBD2 (6 bases). CDR1 and CDR2 from the germline V gene are SGHTA and FQGNSA. The CDR3 contains 14 residues. V shed 4 bases and J shed 2 bases, with 9 bases lying between them.

This rearrangement joins TRBV11-2 to TRBJ1-2, with D perhaps TRBD1 (6 bases). Trimming shortened V by 6 bases and J by 6 bases, and 20 bases separated the two germline ends. The CDR3 covers 15 residues. Germline assignment: CDR1 SGHAT and CDR2 FQNNGV. DNA for the CDR3: TGTGCCAGCAGTGCTCTTAGAACTAGGGGGGATGGCTACACCTTC. It specifies CASSALRTRGDGYTF.

V is TRBV27 and J is TRBJ1-5; D is perhaps TRBD1 (6 bases). V lost 7 bases to trimming and J lost 0 bases, with 19 bases between them. The CDR3 totals 17 residues. Germline V gene sequence: CDR1 MNHEY, CDR2 SMNVEV (reference sequence). This CDR3 reads CASTLWTDLNSNQPQHF. CDR3 DNA: TGTGCCAGCACCCTCTGGACAGACCTGAATAGCAATCAGCCCCAGCATTTT.

This clone has only one observation. This chain joins TRBV21-1 and TRBJ1-4; TRBD1, the D gene given by the table, was not confirmed from the DNA. TRBV21-1 corresponds to a pseudogene. The CDR3 is 15 amino acids. The CDR3 loop is CASTKNRATNEKLFF. The CDR3 coding sequence is TGTGCCAGCACCAAAAACAGGGCAACTAATGAAAAACTGTTTTTT.

The chain has TRBV5-1 and TRBJ2-2, with a weak D call TRBD1 (6 bases). V dropped 4 bases and J dropped 2 bases, with 15 bases sitting between them. This CDR3 spans 16 amino acids. Germline V gene lookup returns CDR1 SGHRS and CDR2 YFSETQ. CDR3 DNA: TGCGCCAGCAGCCTGGCCAGGGGCGGTAACACCGGGGAGCTGTTTTTT. It is translated as CASSLARGGNTGELFF.

The genes are TRBV5-1 and TRBJ2-7; 7 nucleotides align to TRBD1. Germline V lookup: CDR1 SGHRS, CDR2 YFSETQ. The trim removed 0 bases at V and 7 bases at J, leaving 4 bases unmatched. CDR3 length: 13 residues. The CDR3: CASSLDRGREQYF. The CDR3 coding sequence is TGCGCCAGCAGCTTGGACAGGGGTAGGGAGCAGTACTTC.

This clone was seen once. This chain uses TRBV6-5 with TRBJ1-4, with no clear D. The CDR3 contains 14 residues. Trimming took off 5 bases at V and 4 bases at J, with 11 bases between the two ends. Germline lookup yields CDR1 MNHEY and CDR2 SVGAGI. In nucleotides, the CDR3 is TGTGCCAGCAGTCGCCCGGGCGATAATGAAAAACTGTTTTTT. Its protein product is CASSRPGDNEKLFF.